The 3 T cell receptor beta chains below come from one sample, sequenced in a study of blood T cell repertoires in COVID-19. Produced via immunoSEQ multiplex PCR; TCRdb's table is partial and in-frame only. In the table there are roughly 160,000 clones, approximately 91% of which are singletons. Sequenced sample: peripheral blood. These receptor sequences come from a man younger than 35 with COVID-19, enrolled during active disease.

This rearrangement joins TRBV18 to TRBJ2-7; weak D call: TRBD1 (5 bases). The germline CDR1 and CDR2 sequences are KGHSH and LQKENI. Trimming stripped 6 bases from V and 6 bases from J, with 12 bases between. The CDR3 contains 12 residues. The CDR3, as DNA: TGTGCCAGCTCCGACAGCTCCGGCGAGCAGTACTTC. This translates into CASSDSSGEQYF.

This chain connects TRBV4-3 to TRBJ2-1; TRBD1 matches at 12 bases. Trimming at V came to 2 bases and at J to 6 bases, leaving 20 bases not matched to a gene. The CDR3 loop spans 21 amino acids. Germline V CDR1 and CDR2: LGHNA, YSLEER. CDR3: CASSQWSGPIEGQGASNEQFF. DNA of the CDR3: TGCGCCAGCAGCCAATGGTCCGGGCCTATCGAGGGACAGGGGGCGTCCAATGAGCAGTTCTTC.

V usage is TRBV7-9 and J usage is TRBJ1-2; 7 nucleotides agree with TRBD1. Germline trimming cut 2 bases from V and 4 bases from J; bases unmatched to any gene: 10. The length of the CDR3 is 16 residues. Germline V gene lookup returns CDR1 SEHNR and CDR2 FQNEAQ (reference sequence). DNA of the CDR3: TGTGCCAGCAGCTTATGGAAAGGACAGGACATCTATGGCTACACCTTC. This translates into CASSLWKGQDIYGYTF.